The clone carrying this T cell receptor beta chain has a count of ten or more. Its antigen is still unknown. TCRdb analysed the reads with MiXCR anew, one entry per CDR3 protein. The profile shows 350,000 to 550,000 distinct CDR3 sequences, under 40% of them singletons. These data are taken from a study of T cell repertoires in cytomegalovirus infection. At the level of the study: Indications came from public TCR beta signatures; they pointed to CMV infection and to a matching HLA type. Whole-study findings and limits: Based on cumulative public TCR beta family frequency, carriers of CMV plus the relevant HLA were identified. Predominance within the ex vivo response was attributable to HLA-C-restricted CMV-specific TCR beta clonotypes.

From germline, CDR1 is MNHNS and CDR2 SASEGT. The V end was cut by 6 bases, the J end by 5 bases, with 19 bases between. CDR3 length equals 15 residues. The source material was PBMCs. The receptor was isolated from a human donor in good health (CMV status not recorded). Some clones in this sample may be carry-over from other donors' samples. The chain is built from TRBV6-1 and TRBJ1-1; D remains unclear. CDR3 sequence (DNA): TGTGCCAGCAGAGAGACGGACGGGATTTATACTGAAGCTTTCTTT. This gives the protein CASRETDGIYTEAFF.